These 15 T cell receptor beta chains share one sample of origin, sequenced in a study of neurological immune-mediated disorders (dated by TCRdb to the late 2010s). Library creation used 5' RACE. The sequencer listed for this sample is Illumina HiSeq 2500. TCRdb itself trimmed the public reads at Q25 with fastp, ran MiXCR and retained productive beta chains. All rows with the same CDR3 protein become a single entry with the most common DNA and genes. Across this sample there are roughly 30,000 distinct CDR3 sequences, with under 25% seen only once. The top ten clonotypes cover just under 30% of the sample. The sequencing input was CD4+ T cells from blood. The receptor set was obtained from a man aged 45-60 years with HTLV-1-associated myelopathy (HAM/TSP).

The chain couples TRBV5-1 to TRBJ2-7; D may match TRBD1 or TRBD2 (5 bases each). Germline V gene sequence: CDR1 SGHRS, CDR2 YFSETQ. V lost 0 bases, J lost 0 bases, and 10 bases lay in between. CDR3 length equals 15 residues. The CDR3 here is CASSLVPGPSYEQYF. The CDR3 DNA is TGCGCCAGCAGCTTGGTTCCGGGGCCCTCCTACGAGCAGTACTTC.

This clonotype came up many times. The V call is TRBV3-1, the J call TRBJ1-3, with 8 bases lining up with TRBD1. J lost 2 bases, V lost 4 bases, and 4 bases had no gene match. The V gene's germline CDR1 is LGHDT and CDR2 YNNKEL (reference sequence). This CDR3 contains 15 residues. The CDR3 reads CASSPTGGTGNTIYF. The CDR3 nucleotides are TGTGCCAGCAGCCCTACAGGGGGAACTGGAAACACCATATATTTT.

This clonotype was found many times. The chain is built from TRBV20-1 and TRBJ2-3; D possibly uses TRBD1 or TRBD2 (5 bases each). In germline, CDR1 is DFQATT, CDR2 SNEGSKA (reference sequence). The CDR3 is 13 amino acids. V was pared by 5 bases and J by 0 bases, with 9 bases between. The CDR3 reads CSAGGDSTDTQYF. Written as DNA, the CDR3 is TGCAGTGCTGGTGGGGACAGCACAGATACGCAGTATTTT.

This clonotype was recorded many times. This chain connects TRBV5-1 to TRBJ2-7, with TRBD2 matching over 14 bases. This CDR3 region has 17 residues. V shed 4 bases and J 2 bases; nucleotides not matched to a gene: 8. Looked up from germline, CDR1 is SGHRS and CDR2 is YFSETQ. The CDR3 here is CASSQFWTSGRTYEQYF. The CDR3 DNA reads as TGCGCCAGCAGCCAATTCTGGACTAGCGGGAGGACCTACGAGCAGTACTTC.

This clonotype was seen repeatedly, ten times or more. The V call is TRBV7-9, the J call TRBJ1-1; 8 bases line up with TRBD1. The germline CDR1 and CDR2 sequences are SEHNR and FQNEAQ (reference sequence). The trim removed 3 bases at V and 4 bases at J, leaving 4 bases unmatched. This CDR3 spans 14 amino acids. The CDR3 here is CASSLTGAITEAFF. The CDR3 DNA reads as TGTGCCAGCAGCTTGACAGGGGCAATCACTGAAGCTTTCTTT.

Ten or more counts support this clonotype. The rearrangement uses TRBV10-3 and TRBJ1-1; 9 bases match TRBD1. Germline V gene sequence: CDR1 ENHRY, CDR2 SYGVKD. The CDR3 covers 16 residues. Trimming at V came to 6 bases and at J to 4 bases, leaving 12 bases not matched to a gene. The CDR3: CAIRPDRGGSITEAFF. In DNA, the CDR3 is TGTGCCATCAGACCGGACAGGGGAGGGAGTATCACTGAAGCTTTCTTT.

This clonotype came up many times. V is TRBV20-1 and J is TRBJ1-1, with D perhaps matching TRBD1 (6 bases). Per the germline V gene, CDR1 is DFQATT and CDR2 is SNEGSKA (reference sequence). The CDR3 is 11 amino acids. V was pared by 6 bases and J by 11 bases, with 16 bases between. Written as DNA, the CDR3 is TGCAGTGCCACTACAGGGTTCGGGGCTTTCTTT. This translates into CSATTGFGAFF.

This clonotype was seen repeatedly, ten times or more. The J gene is TRBJ2-2, the V gene TRBV7-9; possibly TRBD1 for D (6 bases). The CDR3 is 14 residues long. Germline V gene data show CDR1 as SEHNR and CDR2 as FQNEAQ (reference sequence). Trimming cost V 2 bases and J 6 bases, with 10 bases left between them. The CDR3 DNA reads TGTGCCAGCAGCTTAACAGGGTTCGCCGGGGAGCTGTTTTTT. Translated, it gives CASSLTGFAGELFF.

The V and J genes are TRBV24-1 and TRBJ2-1; TRBD2 might be the D (6 bases). CDR3 length: 15 amino acids. CDR1 and CDR2 from the germline V gene are KGHDR and SFDVKD. V dropped 6 bases and J dropped 2 bases, with 13 bases sitting between them. This chain's CDR3 is CATSYTRTTYNEQFF. Written as DNA, the CDR3 is TGTGCCACCAGTTATACTCGGACTACCTACAATGAGCAGTTCTTC.

V gene TRBV20-1 combines with J gene TRBJ1-2; D not resolved. The CDR3 covers 12 residues. Trimming took 5 bases from V and 8 from J, leaving 15 bases between them. CDR1 is DFQATT and CDR2 is SNEGSKA in the germline V gene (reference sequence). The CDR3 protein is CSADSFRYGYTF. CDR3 nucleotides: TGCAGTGCTGACTCGTTCCGCTACGGCTACACCTTC.

This clonotype appeared a few times. This chain connects TRBV10-3 to TRBJ2-1; D remains ambiguous. Between the trimmed V and J ends, which lost 6 bases and 4 bases, there was a span of 7 bases. In germline, CDR1 is ENHRY, CDR2 SYGVKD. CDR3 length: 12 residues. CDR3 amino acids: CAIRENYNEQFF. In DNA, the CDR3 is TGTGCCATCAGGGAAAATTACAATGAGCAGTTCTTC.

This rearrangement joins TRBV3-1 to TRBJ2-1, with 8 bases aligning to TRBD1. With the DNA end fitting TRBJ2-7 better, the J assignment may be wrong. CDR3 length: 15 residues. Germline-derived CDR1 and CDR2 are LGHDT and YNNKEL (reference sequence). As DNA, the CDR3 is TGTGCCAGCAGCCAAGAGTTGACAGGGGCCTACGAGCAGTACTTC. The encoded protein is CASSQELTGAYEQYF.

The CDR3 loop reads CASSLGDRGTNTEAFF. The CDR3 DNA follows: TGCGCCAGCAGCTTGGGGGACAGGGGAACGAACACTGAAGCTTTCTTT. The gene calls are TRBV5-1 and TRBJ1-1; TRBD1 matches 10 bases. CDR1 SGHRS and CDR2 YFSETQ come from the germline V gene. The V and J ends lost 0 bases and 1 base, in that order; junction bases with no gene match: 3. The CDR3 is 16 residues long.

This clonotype was seen repeatedly, ten times or more. The V call is TRBV5-1, the J call TRBJ1-6; possibly TRBD1 for D (6 bases). Germline V gives CDR1 SGHRS, CDR2 YFSETQ. CDR3 length equals 16 residues. With 2 bases removed from V and 9 bases from J, the gap between germline ends came to 18 bases. CDR3 coding DNA: TGCGCCAGCAGCTTTGGGGCCCAACAGGGAAGTTCACCCCTCCACTTT. Translating gives CASSFGAQQGSSPLHF.

This clonotype was counted at least ten times. The V gene is TRBV20-1, the J gene TRBJ2-7, with D unresolved. From germline, CDR1 is DFQATT and CDR2 SNEGSKA (reference sequence). Trimming removed 6 bases at V and 3 bases at J, with 12 bases between. This CDR3 is built from 12 residues. CDR3 bases: TGCAGTGCCAGCACTCGCTTCTACGAGCAGTACTTC. The encoded protein is CSASTRFYEQYF.